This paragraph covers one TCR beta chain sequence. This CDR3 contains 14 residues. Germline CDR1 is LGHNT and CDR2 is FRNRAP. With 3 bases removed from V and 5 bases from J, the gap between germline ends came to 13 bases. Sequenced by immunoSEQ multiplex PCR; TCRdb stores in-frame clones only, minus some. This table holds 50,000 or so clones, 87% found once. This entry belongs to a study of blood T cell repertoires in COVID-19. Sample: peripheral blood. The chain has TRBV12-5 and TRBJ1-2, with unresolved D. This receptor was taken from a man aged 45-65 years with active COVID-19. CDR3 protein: CASGFPRQAYGYTF. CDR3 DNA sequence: TGTGCTAGTGGTTTCCCAAGGCAGGCATATGGCTACACCTTC. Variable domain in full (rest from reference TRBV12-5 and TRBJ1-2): DARVTQTPRHKVTEMGQEVTMRCQPILGHNTVFWYRQTMMQGLELLAYFRNRAPLDDSGMPKDRFSAEMPDATLATLKIQPSEPRDSAVYFCASGFPRQAYGYTFGSGTRLTVV.